This T cell receptor beta chain was captured in a study of early T cells in non-severe SARS-CoV-2 infection. In the study overall: The input, bulk RNA from unsorted whole blood, was sequenced, and chains were unpaired.

Germline V lookup: CDR1 MNHEY, CDR2 SMNVEV (reference sequence). Trimming removed 2 bases at V and 7 bases at J, with 6 bases between. The CDR3 extends over 12 amino acids. This clonotype was counted many times. Its matching antigen is unknown. Individual cDNA molecules received unique molecular identifiers during library preparation. TCRdb reanalysed the 5' RACE reads using MiXCR and keeps one entry per CDR3 protein. The sample consists of roughly 40,000 distinct CDR3 sequences, approximately 4% of them appearing once. The study, taken as a whole, reports: There was a bias toward anti-spike CD8 responses in VDJdb matching, which missed private and CD4 specificities.

This TCR was sampled from an adult who was a healthcare worker with PCR-confirmed SARS-CoV-2 infection or an uninfected control (not recorded which). V and J are TRBV27 and TRBJ2-1; no reliable D call. Sequencing input: whole blood. CDR3 in amino acids: CASSLRANEQFF. DNA for the CDR3: TGTGCCAGCAGTTTAAGAGCGAATGAGCAGTTCTTC.